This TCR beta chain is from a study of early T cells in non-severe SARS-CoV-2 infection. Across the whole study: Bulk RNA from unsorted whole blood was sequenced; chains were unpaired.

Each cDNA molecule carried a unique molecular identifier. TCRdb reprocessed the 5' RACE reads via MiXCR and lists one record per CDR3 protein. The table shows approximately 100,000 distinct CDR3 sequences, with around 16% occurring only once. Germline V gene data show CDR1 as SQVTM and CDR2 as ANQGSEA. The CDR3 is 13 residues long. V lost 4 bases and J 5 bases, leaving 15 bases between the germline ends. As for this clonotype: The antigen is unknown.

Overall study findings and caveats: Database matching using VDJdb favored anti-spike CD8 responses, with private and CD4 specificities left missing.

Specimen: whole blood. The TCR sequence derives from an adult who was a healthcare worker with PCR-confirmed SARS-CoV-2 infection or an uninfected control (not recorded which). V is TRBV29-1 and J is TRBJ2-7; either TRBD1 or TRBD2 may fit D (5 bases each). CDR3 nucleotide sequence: TGCAGCGTTGCATTACGTGGGGGACACGAGCAGTACTTC. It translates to CSVALRGGHEQYF.